The 28 T cell receptor beta chains below all came from one sample that was sequenced in a study of Graves' ophthalmopathy and Graves' hyperthyroidism. Amplification from RNA transcripts yielded the TCR beta CDR3 regions. HTBI primers primed a first-round RT-PCR, and a second-round multiplex PCR followed. TCRdb itself ran the multiplex PCR reads through MiXCR, one entry per CDR3 protein. The repertoire holds about 390,000 distinct CDR3 sequences, with approximately 17% as singletons. Specimen: peripheral blood. The receptors shown here come from an adult woman with stable Graves' hyperthyroidism.

The table lists this clonotype with many counts. CDR3 nucleotide sequence: TGTGCCAGCAGTTTTTCTGTTTCTGAAGCTTTCTTT. Protein sequence: CASSFSVSEAFF. The rearrangement joins TRBV12-3 or TRBV12-4 to TRBJ1-1; D is unclear. The CDR3 consists of 12 residues. The ends were cut back, 3 bases at V and 6 bases at J, with 8 bases in the middle.

Many counts were recorded for this clonotype. V usage is TRBV6-5 and J usage is TRBJ2-2, with TRBD2 matching 13 bases. The CDR3 is 17 residues long. CDR1 MNHEY and CDR2 SVGAGI come from the germline V gene. V trimming: 7 bases; J trimming: 1 base; junction bases outside the gene matches: 6. CDR3 loop: CASIRTSGSRNTGELFF. The CDR3 DNA is TGTGCCAGCATCCGGACTAGCGGGAGTAGGAACACCGGGGAGCTGTTTTTT.

This clonotype was seen repeatedly, ten times or more. The chain uses TRBV27 and TRBJ2-7, with a tentative D call TRBD2 (5 bases). This CDR3 is built from 14 residues. Trimming stripped 3 bases from V and 4 bases from J, with 13 bases between. Germline lookup yields CDR1 MNHEY and CDR2 SMNVEV (reference sequence). The CDR3 is CASSLGAARYEQYF. DNA for the CDR3: TGTGCCAGCAGTTTGGGAGCCGCGCGGTACGAGCAGTACTTC.

In this sample, this clonotype turned up many times. This chain joins TRBV7-2 and TRBJ2-5; D may be TRBD2 (6 bases). This CDR3 has 13 residues. The V end was cut by 4 bases, the J end by 7 bases, with 13 bases between. Germline CDR1 reads SGHTA; CDR2 reads FQGNSA. CDR3 sequence (DNA): TGTGCCAGCAGCTGGGACTCCCCGGGGACCCAGTACTTC. Protein: CASSWDSPGTQYF. The whole variable domain, remainder taken from reference TRBV7-2 and TRBJ2-5, is GAGVSQSPSNKVTEKGKDVELRCDPISGHTALYWYRQSLGQGLEFLIYFQGNSAPDKSGLPSDRFSAERTGGSVSTLTIQRTQQEDSAVYLCASSWDSPGTQYFGPGTRLLVL.

This clonotype was observed at least ten times. The chain links TRBV24-1 to TRBJ1-5; no definite D call. This CDR3 contains 14 residues. Between the trimmed V and J ends, which lost 0 bases and 6 bases, there was a span of 8 bases. Germline V gene lookup returns CDR1 KGHDR and CDR2 SFDVKD. The CDR3 DNA is TGTGCCACCAGTGATTTGGGGGTTTCTCAGCCCCAGCATTTT. Translating it yields CATSDLGVSQPQHF.

The rearrangement joins TRBV6-2 or TRBV6-3 to TRBJ1-1, with a possible D match to TRBD1 (6 bases). The ends were cut back, 4 bases at V and 5 bases at J, with 14 bases in the middle. The CDR3 covers 14 residues. The germline gives CDR1 MNHEY, CDR2 SVGEGT. CDR3 amino acids: CASSFGVQGTEAFF. As DNA, the CDR3 is TGTGCCAGCAGTTTCGGGGTACAGGGTACTGAAGCTTTCTTT.

This clonotype has a count of ten or more. The chain employs TRBV6-1 and TRBJ2-7; D is unclear. Germline V gene lookup returns CDR1 MNHNS and CDR2 SASEGT. Trimming stripped 2 bases from V and 0 bases from J, with 8 bases between. CDR3 size: 14 residues. The DNA for the CDR3 is TGTGCCAGCAGTGAATCGCGCAGCTCCTACGAGCAGTACTTC. Encoded protein: CASSESRSSYEQYF.

The V call is TRBV30, the J call TRBJ2-2, with TRBD1 matching 8 bases. Trimming took 0 bases from V and 6 from J; bases not matched to a gene: 3. Germline CDR1 GTSNPN, CDR2 SVGIG (reference sequence). CDR3 size: 14 residues. The CDR3 DNA is TGTGCCTGGAGTGTACAACAGGGGGCCGGGGAGCTGTTTTTT. It encodes CAWSVQQGAGELFF.

The sample holds many counts of this clonotype. Possible read error: a much larger clone is one base away. This chain uses TRBV14 with TRBJ2-5; 10 bases map to TRBD2. With 4 bases clipped from V and 2 bases from J, the junction kept 4 bases outside the gene matches. The CDR3 consists of 15 residues. Germline-derived CDR1 and CDR2 are SGHDN and FVKESK. CDR3 sequence reads: CASSPRTSGQETQYF. The CDR3 DNA is TGTGCCAGCAGCCCCCGGACTAGCGGACAAGAGACCCAGTACTTC.

This clonotype was detected ten times or more. The chain couples TRBV6-5 to TRBJ2-7; D might be TRBD1 (6 bases). Germline CDR1 is MNHEY and CDR2 is SVGAGI. CDR3 length: 15 residues. V lost 7 bases to trimming and J lost 3 bases, with 19 bases between them. The CDR3 nucleotides read TGTGCCAGCAACAGGAACCGGGACACGAACTACGAGCAGTACTTC. Translated, it gives CASNRNRDTNYEQYF.

This clonotype occurred many times. The rearrangement links TRBV12-3 or TRBV12-4 to TRBJ1-2; D is uncertain. V was cut by 3 bases and J by 13 bases, with 15 bases left in between. The CDR3 extends over 12 amino acids. The CDR3 here is CASSFLERPITF. The CDR3 DNA sequence: TGTGCCAGCAGTTTTTTGGAACGCCCCATCACCTTC.

This clonotype was seen ten or more times. The chain is built from TRBV5-1 and TRBJ1-1; tentatively, D is TRBD1 (5 bases). Germline CDR1 SGHRS, CDR2 YFSETQ. The CDR3 is made up of 14 amino acids. The germline V and J ends were trimmed by 0 bases and 4 bases, with 10 bases remaining between them. The CDR3 spells CASSLAGQGTEAFF. The CDR3 DNA reads TGCGCCAGCAGCTTGGCCGGGCAGGGCACTGAAGCTTTCTTT.

This clonotype was detected many times. The chain joins TRBV12-3 or TRBV12-4 to TRBJ1-5; a weak D match, TRBD1 (6 bases). Trimming removed 7 bases from V and 5 bases from J, with 12 bases in between. This CDR3 contains 13 residues. The DNA of the CDR3 is TGTGCCAGCAAAGGACAGCTTTATCAGCCCCAGCATTTT. It translates to CASKGQLYQPQHF.

At least ten counts were recorded for this clonotype. The chain is built from TRBV6-1 and TRBJ2-5; D ambiguous. This CDR3 spans 13 amino acids. Trimming stripped 1 base from V and 5 bases from J, with 8 bases between. The germline CDR1 and CDR2 sequences are MNHNS and SASEGT. CDR3 nucleotides: TGTGCCAGCAGTGAAGTCACAGCCGAGACCCAGTACTTC. Residues: CASSEVTAETQYF.

This clonotype was seen repeatedly, ten times or more. V is TRBV28 and J is TRBJ2-5; D is uncertain. V was pared by 2 bases and J by 5 bases, with 12 bases between. Germline values: CDR1 MDHEN, CDR2 SYDVKM. CDR3 length: 14 residues. The CDR3 DNA follows: TGTGCCAGCAGTTTAAGGGCTAATAGGGAGACCCAGTACTTC. Residues: CASSLRANRETQYF. Using reference TRBV28 and TRBJ2-5 for the parts outside the CDR3, the full variable domain is DVKVTQSSRYLVKRTGEKVFLECVQDMDHENMFWYRQDPGLGLRLIYFSYDVKMKEKGDIPEGYSVSREKKERFSLILESASTNQTSMYLCASSLRANRETQYFGPGTRLLVL.

The rearrangement uses TRBV12-3 or TRBV12-4 and TRBJ1-5; 10 bases fit TRBD1. Trimming removed 4 bases from V and 7 bases from J; junction bases left unmatched: 7. There are 15 residues in the CDR3. CDR3 residues: CASSSPGTGEQPQHF. CDR3 sequence (DNA): TGTGCCAGCAGTTCTCCCGGGACAGGGGAACAGCCCCAGCATTTT.

In nucleotides, the CDR3 is TGTGCCAGTAGTATAGGCCTAGCCCAAGAGACCCAGTACTTC. It specifies CASSIGLAQETQYF. V usage is TRBV19 and J usage is TRBJ2-5, with D possibly TRBD2 on 5 matching bases. This CDR3 is built from 14 residues. V lost 1 base and J 1 base, leaving 7 bases between the germline ends. The germline gives CDR1 LNHDA, CDR2 SQIVND (reference sequence).

This clonotype showed up many times. CDR3 nucleotides: TGCAGCGTTGTTAGGGGGGACAAAGCTTTCTTT. As protein: CSVVRGDKAFF. The chain combines TRBV29-1 with TRBJ1-1; a possible D gene is TRBD1 (6 bases). Germline V CDR1 and CDR2: SQVTM, ANQGSEA. The CDR3 extends over 11 amino acids. The ends were cut back, 4 bases at V and 9 bases at J, with 12 bases in the middle.

This clonotype was detected many times. The chain employs TRBV18 and TRBJ2-5; D call uncertain. V was cut by 2 bases and J by 5 bases, with 9 bases left in between. There are 13 residues in the CDR3. CDR1 and CDR2 from the germline V gene are KGHSH and LQKENI. CDR3 in DNA: TGTGCCAGCTCACCAGGCTTCCAGGAGACCCAGTACTTC. Residues: CASSPGFQETQYF.

The table lists this clonotype with many counts. This chain links TRBV6-5 with TRBJ2-7; D is ambiguous. The CDR3 covers 12 residues. The V end lost 6 bases, the J end lost 3 bases, and 9 bases lay between the germline ends. Germline assignment: CDR1 MNHEY and CDR2 SVGAGI. CDR3 in amino acids: CASRQQSYEQYF. The DNA for the CDR3 is TGTGCCAGCAGGCAACAGAGCTACGAGCAGTACTTC.

This clonotype was detected ten times or more. V is TRBV27 and J is TRBJ2-7; D may match TRBD1 or TRBD2 (6 bases each). There are 14 residues in the CDR3. Germline V CDR1 and CDR2: MNHEY, SMNVEV (reference sequence). Trimming shortened V by 2 bases and J by 6 bases, and 14 bases separated the two germline ends. CDR3 in DNA: TGTGCCAGCAGTTTAAGGGGGGTGGGACTCGAGCAGTACTTC. Protein sequence: CASSLRGVGLEQYF.

The rearrangement joins TRBV5-1 to TRBJ1-1, with TRBD1 as a possible D gene (5 bases). V was cut by 1 base and J by 7 bases, with 14 bases left in between. Germline assignment: CDR1 SGHRS and CDR2 YFSETQ. This CDR3 spans 14 amino acids. In DNA form, the CDR3 reads TGCGCCAGCAGCTTGCTCGGGACGACGGGTGAAGCTTTCTTT. It translates to CASSLLGTTGEAFF. The full variable domain, completed using reference TRBV5-1 and TRBJ1-1, is KAGVTQTPRYLIKTRGQQVTLSCSPISGHRSVSWYQQTPGQGLQFLFEYFSETQRNKGNFPGRFSGRQFSNSRSEMNVSTLELGDSALYLCASSLLGTTGEAFFGQGTRLTVV.

The chain is built from TRBV2 and TRBJ1-5; D gene ambiguous. Between the trimmed V and J ends, which lost 2 bases and 2 bases, there was a span of 19 bases. The CDR3 runs to 18 residues. Germline values: CDR1 SNHLY, CDR2 FYNNEI. The DNA for the CDR3 is TGTGCCAGCAGTGAACCTACTTCCCGAGTGTTTCGCAATCAGCCCCAGCATTTT. Translated, it gives CASSEPTSRVFRNQPQHF. Variable domain in full (rest from reference TRBV2 and TRBJ1-5): EPEVTQTPSHQVTQMGQEVILRCVPISNHLYFYWYRQILGQKVEFLVSFYNNEISEKSEIFDDQFSVERPDGSNFTLKIRSTKLEDSAMYFCASSEPTSRVFRNQPQHFGDGTRLSIL.

This clonotype was counted many times. The rearrangement links TRBV6-2 or TRBV6-3 to TRBJ2-7; D not resolved. Trimming left V 2 bases short and J 2 bases short, with 7 bases between. The germline CDR1 and CDR2 sequences are MNHEY and SVGEGT. CDR3 size: 13 residues. The CDR3: CASSYGIPYEQYF. Written as DNA, the CDR3 is TGTGCCAGCAGTTACGGGATACCCTACGAGCAGTACTTC.

This clonotype has at least ten counts. V and J are TRBV19 and TRBJ2-5, with 7 bases matching TRBD1. The germline CDR1 and CDR2 sequences are LNHDA and SQIVND (reference sequence). V shed 6 bases and J 5 bases; nucleotides not matched to a gene: 12. The CDR3 contains 15 residues. The CDR3 DNA sequence: TGTGCCAGTAGGGGCAAGGGGGCGCCCGTGGAGACCCAGTACTTC. Protein sequence: CASRGKGAPVETQYF.

This clonotype was detected a few times. A junction boundary mismatches the germline segment, possibly from a read error. The V call is TRBV15, the J call TRBJ2-4, with D possibly TRBD2 on 7 matching bases. Germline V lookup: CDR1 LNHNV, CDR2 YYDKDF (reference sequence). CDR3 length equals 15 residues. The CDR3 spells CATSSPGGGRDIKYF. DNA of the CDR3: TGTGCCACCAGCAGTCCCGGAGGAGGGAGGGACATTAAGTACTTC.

This clonotype was seen ten or more times. The V call is TRBV4-1, the J call TRBJ2-7; D is possibly TRBD2 (6 bases). The germline V gene encodes CDR1 MGHRA and CDR2 YSYEKL. The CDR3 is 15 residues long. V was clipped by 4 bases and J by 0 bases, with 13 bases between them. The chain's CDR3 is CASSPWDSSSYEQYF. Here the CDR3 DNA reads TGCGCCAGCAGCCCCTGGGACTCAAGCTCCTACGAGCAGTACTTC.

The sample holds many counts of this clonotype. The chain joins TRBV7-2 to TRBJ2-5; the match to TRBD2 covers 13 bases. Germline CDR1 is SGHTA and CDR2 is FQGNSA. Trimming took 4 bases from V and 10 from J; bases not matched to a gene: 3. The CDR3 extends over 13 amino acids. The CDR3 bases are TGTGCCAGCAGCTCACTAGCGGGAGGGGACCAGTACTTC. This encodes CASSSLAGGDQYF.